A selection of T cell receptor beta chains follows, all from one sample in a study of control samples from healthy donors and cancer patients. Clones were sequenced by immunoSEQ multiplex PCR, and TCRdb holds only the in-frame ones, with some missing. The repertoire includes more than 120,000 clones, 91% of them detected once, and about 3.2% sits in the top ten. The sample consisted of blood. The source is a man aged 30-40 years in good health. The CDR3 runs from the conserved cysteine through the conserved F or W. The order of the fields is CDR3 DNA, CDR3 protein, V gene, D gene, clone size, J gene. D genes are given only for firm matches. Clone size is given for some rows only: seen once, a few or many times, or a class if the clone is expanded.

cdr3_nt: TGTGCCAGCAGTGAAACGGGGACAGGGTCCGGGGAGCTGTTTTTT; cdr3_aa: CASSETGTGSGELFF; v_call: TRBV6-1; d_call: TRBD1; clone_size: -; j_call: TRBJ2-2
cdr3_nt: TGCGCCAGCAGCCAAGGAAAAGAGTCGAACACTGAAGCTTTCTTT; cdr3_aa: CASSQGKESNTEAFF; v_call: TRBV4-1; d_call: -; clone_size: -; j_call: TRBJ1-1
cdr3_nt: TGTGCCAGCAGCTCGGCCATAGGGTCCCCCCCTGGCTACACCTTC; cdr3_aa: CASSSAIGSPPGYTF; v_call: TRBV5-4; d_call: -; clone_size: -; j_call: TRBJ1-2
cdr3_nt: TGTGCCAGCAGTGAAATTCTGAGCGGACATAATTCACCCCTCCACTTT; cdr3_aa: CASSEILSGHNSPLHF; v_call: TRBV6-1; d_call: -; clone_size: -; j_call: TRBJ1-6
cdr3_nt: TGCGCCAGCAGGGCACTTTCCCCCACCGGGGAGCTGTTTTTT; cdr3_aa: CASRALSPTGELFF; v_call: TRBV5-1; d_call: -; clone_size: -; j_call: TRBJ2-2
cdr3_nt: TGTGCCAGTAGTCCCGGGGGGAGAACCCAGTACTTC; cdr3_aa: CASSPGGRTQYF; v_call: TRBV19; d_call: TRBD2; clone_size: -; j_call: TRBJ2-5
cdr3_nt: TGCGCCAGCAGTGTACAAACTTATAGCAATCAGCCCCAGCATTTT; cdr3_aa: CASSVQTYSNQPQHF; v_call: TRBV23-1; d_call: -; clone_size: -; j_call: TRBJ1-5
cdr3_nt: TGTGCCAGCTCACCCAGGGACAAGACTAATGAAAAACTGTTTTTT; cdr3_aa: CASSPRDKTNEKLFF; v_call: TRBV18; d_call: -; clone_size: -; j_call: TRBJ1-4
cdr3_nt: TGTGCCAGCAGTTACTCGTCAATGGAAGGCTACACCTTC; cdr3_aa: CASSYSSMEGYTF; v_call: TRBV6-5; d_call: -; clone_size: -; j_call: TRBJ1-2
cdr3_nt: TGCGCCAGCAGGTTTAAGGTACAGGTTGAGACTGAAGCTTTCTTT; cdr3_aa: CASRFKVQVETEAFF; v_call: TRBV5-1; d_call: -; clone_size: few; j_call: TRBJ1-1
cdr3_nt: TGCGCCAGCAGTGAAATAATAGGGGGACTTAGCAATCAGCCCCAGCATTTT; cdr3_aa: CASSEIIGGLSNQPQHF; v_call: TRBV10-2; d_call: -; clone_size: -; j_call: TRBJ1-5
cdr3_nt: TGTGCCAGCAGCCCACCGGGGATCAACTATGGCTACACCTTC; cdr3_aa: CASSPPGINYGYTF; v_call: TRBV13; d_call: -; clone_size: -; j_call: TRBJ1-2
cdr3_nt: TGTGCCAGCAGCTTAGGCAGCCCACCTTACGAGCAGTACTTC; cdr3_aa: CASSLGSPPYEQYF; v_call: TRBV7-8; d_call: -; clone_size: -; j_call: TRBJ2-7
cdr3_nt: TGTGCCAGCAGCGCACAGGGGAACTATGGCTACACCTTC; cdr3_aa: CASSAQGNYGYTF; v_call: TRBV9; d_call: TRBD1; clone_size: -; j_call: TRBJ1-2
cdr3_nt: TGTGCCAGTAGTATAGGGGGGTCCGCTGACACCATATATTTT; cdr3_aa: CASSIGGSADTIYF; v_call: TRBV19; d_call: -; clone_size: -; j_call: TRBJ1-3
cdr3_nt: TGTGCCAGTAGTGGGAATAGCGGACAGCCCCAGCATTTT; cdr3_aa: CASSGNSGQPQHF; v_call: TRBV19; d_call: -; clone_size: -; j_call: TRBJ1-5
cdr3_nt: TGTGCCAGTAGTATAACACAGGACGATGGTCAGCCCCAGCATTTT; cdr3_aa: CASSITQDDGQPQHF; v_call: TRBV19; d_call: -; clone_size: -; j_call: TRBJ1-5
cdr3_nt: TGTGCCAGCAGCTTGGCCGGGGGGCTGGACTACGAGCAGTACTTC; cdr3_aa: CASSLAGGLDYEQYF; v_call: TRBV5-4; d_call: -; clone_size: -; j_call: TRBJ2-7
cdr3_nt: TGTGCCAGCAGCCTAACCCGGGGGCGGAGGAACTATGGCTACACCTTC; cdr3_aa: CASSLTRGRRNYGYTF; v_call: TRBV28; d_call: -; clone_size: -; j_call: TRBJ1-2
cdr3_nt: TGTGCCAGCAGCCAAGAGGCTAGCGGGGGGCGGGTTTGGACAGATACGCAGTATTTT; cdr3_aa: CASSQEASGGRVWTDTQYF; v_call: TRBV3-1/TRBV3-2; d_call: TRBD2; clone_size: -; j_call: TRBJ2-3
cdr3_nt: TGTGCCAGCTCACCATTGGCTAATGAAAAACTGTTTTTT; cdr3_aa: CASSPLANEKLFF; v_call: TRBV18; d_call: -; clone_size: -; j_call: TRBJ1-4
cdr3_nt: TGTGCCAGCAGCTTGCGGTCTCAATCTTCACCCCTCCACTTT; cdr3_aa: CASSLRSQSSPLHF; v_call: TRBV5-6; d_call: -; clone_size: -; j_call: TRBJ1-6
cdr3_nt: TGTGCCAGTAGTCTATCCCACTCTGGAAACACCATATATTTT; cdr3_aa: CASSLSHSGNTIYF; v_call: TRBV19; d_call: -; clone_size: -; j_call: TRBJ1-3
cdr3_nt: TGTGCCAGCAGCTTAGACGGGGGGAACACCGGGGAGCTGTTTTTT; cdr3_aa: CASSLDGGNTGELFF; v_call: TRBV11-2; d_call: -; clone_size: -; j_call: TRBJ2-2
cdr3_nt: TGTGCCAGCAGCTTAGACGGGGCATCTGGAAACACCATATATTTT; cdr3_aa: CASSLDGASGNTIYF; v_call: TRBV11-2; d_call: -; clone_size: -; j_call: TRBJ1-3
cdr3_nt: TGTGCCAGCAGCGTAACAAAGTCCACAGATACGCAGTATTTT; cdr3_aa: CASSVTKSTDTQYF; v_call: TRBV9; d_call: -; clone_size: -; j_call: TRBJ2-3
cdr3_nt: TGTGCCAGCAGCTTGGACGGTCTTCGATCCTACAATGAGCAGTTCTTC; cdr3_aa: CASSLDGLRSYNEQFF; v_call: TRBV5-8; d_call: -; clone_size: -; j_call: TRBJ2-1
cdr3_nt: TGTGCCAGTAGTCCAGGTGGAGGGGAGGCCTACGAGCAGTACTTC; cdr3_aa: CASSPGGGEAYEQYF; v_call: TRBV19; d_call: -; clone_size: few; j_call: TRBJ2-7
cdr3_nt: TGTGCCAGCAGTACTAGAGGCTTTTATGGCTACACCTTC; cdr3_aa: CASSTRGFYGYTF; v_call: TRBV27; d_call: -; clone_size: -; j_call: TRBJ1-2
cdr3_nt: TGTGCCAGCAGAGATTCTCCCAGCTATAATTCACCCCTCCACTTT; cdr3_aa: CASRDSPSYNSPLHF; v_call: TRBV6-4; d_call: -; clone_size: -; j_call: TRBJ1-6
cdr3_nt: TGTGCCAGCAGCATAGCAGGGGGCTCTGGAAACACCATATATTTT; cdr3_aa: CASSIAGGSGNTIYF; v_call: TRBV6-5; d_call: TRBD1; clone_size: -; j_call: TRBJ1-3
cdr3_nt: TGCGCCAGCAGCAGGGGACAGAGAGCTGAAGCTTTCTTT; cdr3_aa: CASSRGQRAEAFF; v_call: TRBV5-1; d_call: TRBD1; clone_size: -; j_call: TRBJ1-1
cdr3_nt: TGTGCCAGCAGTTACCTCCGGGGGGGCATCTATGGCTACACCTTC; cdr3_aa: CASSYLRGGIYGYTF; v_call: TRBV6-5; d_call: -; clone_size: -; j_call: TRBJ1-2
cdr3_nt: TGTGCCAGCAGTCCTACAGGGGGCGATAATTCACCCCTCCACTTT; cdr3_aa: CASSPTGGDNSPLHF; v_call: TRBV27; d_call: TRBD1; clone_size: once; j_call: TRBJ1-6
cdr3_nt: TGTGCCAGCAGCCAAGTACCCCTAGCGGGGGGGCCAGATACGCAGTATTTT; cdr3_aa: CASSQVPLAGGPDTQYF; v_call: TRBV3-1/TRBV3-2; d_call: TRBD2; clone_size: -; j_call: TRBJ2-3
cdr3_nt: TGTGCCAGCAGCTCCCCATTTAACACGCACGAGCAGTACTTC; cdr3_aa: CASSSPFNTHEQYF; v_call: TRBV7-9; d_call: -; clone_size: medium-sized; j_call: TRBJ2-7
cdr3_nt: TGTGCCTGGAGTGTAACGGACCAGCTCTATGGCTACACCTTC; cdr3_aa: CAWSVTDQLYGYTF; v_call: TRBV30; d_call: -; clone_size: few; j_call: TRBJ1-2
cdr3_nt: TGTGCCAGCAGCTTGGCGGGACAGGGGACAGACTATGGCTACACCTTC; cdr3_aa: CASSLAGQGTDYGYTF; v_call: TRBV5-6; d_call: TRBD1; clone_size: once; j_call: TRBJ1-2
cdr3_nt: TGTGCCAGCAGTCCCCGACAGGGGGTGAACTCCTACGAGCAGTACTTC; cdr3_aa: CASSPRQGVNSYEQYF; v_call: TRBV28; d_call: TRBD1; clone_size: -; j_call: TRBJ2-7
cdr3_nt: TGTGCCAGTAGATGGGGTACCCCAGATTCACCCCTCCACTTT; cdr3_aa: CASRWGTPDSPLHF; v_call: TRBV19; d_call: -; clone_size: -; j_call: TRBJ1-6
cdr3_nt: TGTGCCATCAGTGAGTCGAGGGGGGCAGGGGGCACTAACTATGGCTACACCTTC; cdr3_aa: CAISESRGAGGTNYGYTF; v_call: TRBV10-3; d_call: TRBD1; clone_size: -; j_call: TRBJ1-2
cdr3_nt: TGTGCCAGCAGTCAGGACAGGGATACTGAAGCTTTCTTT; cdr3_aa: CASSQDRDTEAFF; v_call: TRBV2; d_call: TRBD1; clone_size: few; j_call: TRBJ1-1
cdr3_nt: TGTGCCAGTACCACCGGGCGTGGGTCAAGGGGAAATTATGGCAATCAGCCCCAGCATTTT; cdr3_aa: CASTTGRGSRGNYGNQPQHF; v_call: TRBV19; d_call: -; clone_size: -; j_call: TRBJ1-5
cdr3_nt: TGTGCCAGCAGTTACTCCGGAATGAACACTGAAGCTTTCTTT; cdr3_aa: CASSYSGMNTEAFF; v_call: TRBV6-5; d_call: -; clone_size: -; j_call: TRBJ1-1
cdr3_nt: TGTGCCAGCAGCCAACCGGGGGTGGGGGGAAACACCATATATTTT; cdr3_aa: CASSQPGVGGNTIYF; v_call: TRBV4-2; d_call: -; clone_size: -; j_call: TRBJ1-3
cdr3_nt: TGTGCCAGCAGTGAAATCGGCGGGGGGCCCTACGAGCAGTACTTC; cdr3_aa: CASSEIGGGPYEQYF; v_call: TRBV6-1; d_call: TRBD2; clone_size: few; j_call: TRBJ2-7
cdr3_nt: TGTGCCAGCAGTGCCGAGACAGGGGAGGATGGCTACACCTTC; cdr3_aa: CASSAETGEDGYTF; v_call: TRBV27; d_call: TRBD1; clone_size: -; j_call: TRBJ1-2
cdr3_nt: TGTGCCATCAGTGAATGGGATAGGAATCAGCCCCAGCATTTT; cdr3_aa: CAISEWDRNQPQHF; v_call: TRBV10-3; d_call: -; clone_size: -; j_call: TRBJ1-5
cdr3_nt: TGTGCCAGCAGCTTAGAATCCGGAGGGGCTTTCTTT; cdr3_aa: CASSLESGGAFF; v_call: TRBV11-1; d_call: -; clone_size: -; j_call: TRBJ1-1
cdr3_nt: TGCAGCGTCGTAGACATCATGAACACTGAAGCTTTCTTT; cdr3_aa: CSVVDIMNTEAFF; v_call: TRBV29-1; d_call: -; clone_size: -; j_call: TRBJ1-1
cdr3_nt: TGTGCCAGCAGTTTAGAGGGACAGGGTTACAATGAGCAGTTCTTC; cdr3_aa: CASSLEGQGYNEQFF; v_call: TRBV27; d_call: TRBD1; clone_size: -; j_call: TRBJ2-1
cdr3_nt: TGTGCCAGCAGTTTATCGTTCTACAATGAGCAGTTCTTC; cdr3_aa: CASSLSFYNEQFF; v_call: TRBV12-3/TRBV12-4; d_call: -; clone_size: -; j_call: TRBJ2-1